This T cell receptor beta chain was sequenced for a study of T cells after yellow fever vaccination. The study's findings and limits: Overlap between CD4 and CD8 compartments was detected for a small share of clonotypes. At 95% to 98% for CD4 and approximately 89% for CD8, most primary-vaccination clones showed up again after the booster. The secondary response showed a weaker magnitude and a faster peak, day 5 versus 15.

Germline-derived CDR1 and CDR2 are MNHEY and SVGEGT. The CDR3 runs 15 residues. V shed 6 bases and J 4 bases; nucleotides not matched to a gene: 8. Remarks on this clonotype: Its antigen is undetermined.

UMIs and a universal primer site were added when TCR cDNA was made by 5'RACE template switching. Each CDR3 protein is one row after TCRdb ran MiXCR on the 5' RACE reads. The repertoire holds hundreds of thousands of distinct CDR3 sequences, 8.7% seen once, with over 15% in the top ten. The chain joins TRBV6-2 or TRBV6-3 to TRBJ1-3; TRBD1 matches at 8 bases. This material consisted of PBMCs, taken on the day of the first yellow fever vaccination. The TCR sequence derives from a man aged 18 to 29 who received the YFV17D yellow fever vaccine. The DNA of the CDR3 is TGTGCCAGCAGAACCCGGACAGGGCCGGGAAACACCATATATTTT. Translation: CASRTRTGPGNTIYF.